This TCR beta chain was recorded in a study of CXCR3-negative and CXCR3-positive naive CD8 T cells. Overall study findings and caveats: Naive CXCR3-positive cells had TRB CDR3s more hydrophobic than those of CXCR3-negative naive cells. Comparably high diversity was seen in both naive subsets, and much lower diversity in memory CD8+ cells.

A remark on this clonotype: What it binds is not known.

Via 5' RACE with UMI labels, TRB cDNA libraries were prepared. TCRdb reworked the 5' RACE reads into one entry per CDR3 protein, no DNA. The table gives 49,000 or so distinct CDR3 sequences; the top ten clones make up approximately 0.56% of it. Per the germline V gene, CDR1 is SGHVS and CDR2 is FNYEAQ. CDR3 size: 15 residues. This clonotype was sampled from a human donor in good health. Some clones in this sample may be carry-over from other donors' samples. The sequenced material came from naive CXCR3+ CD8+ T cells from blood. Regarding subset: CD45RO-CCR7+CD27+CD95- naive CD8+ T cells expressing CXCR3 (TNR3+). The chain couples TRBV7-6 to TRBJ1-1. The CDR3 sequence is CASSDQVGGPTEAFF.